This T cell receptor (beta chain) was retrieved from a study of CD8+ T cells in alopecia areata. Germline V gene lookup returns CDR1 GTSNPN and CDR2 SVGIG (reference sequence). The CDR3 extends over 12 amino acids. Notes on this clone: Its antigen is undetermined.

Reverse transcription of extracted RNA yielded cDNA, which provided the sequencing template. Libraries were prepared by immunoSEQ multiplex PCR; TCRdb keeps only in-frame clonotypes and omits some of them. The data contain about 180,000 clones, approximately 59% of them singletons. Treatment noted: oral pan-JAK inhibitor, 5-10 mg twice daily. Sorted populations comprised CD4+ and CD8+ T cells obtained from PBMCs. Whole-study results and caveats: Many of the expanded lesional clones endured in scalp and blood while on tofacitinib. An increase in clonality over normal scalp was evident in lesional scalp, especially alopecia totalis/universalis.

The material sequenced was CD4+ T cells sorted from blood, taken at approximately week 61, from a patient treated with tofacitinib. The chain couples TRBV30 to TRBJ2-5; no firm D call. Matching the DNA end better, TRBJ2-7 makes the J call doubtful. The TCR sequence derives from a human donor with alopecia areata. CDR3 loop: CASARVGYEQYF. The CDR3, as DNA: TGTGCCTCAGCCCGGGTTGGCTACGAGCAGTACTTC.